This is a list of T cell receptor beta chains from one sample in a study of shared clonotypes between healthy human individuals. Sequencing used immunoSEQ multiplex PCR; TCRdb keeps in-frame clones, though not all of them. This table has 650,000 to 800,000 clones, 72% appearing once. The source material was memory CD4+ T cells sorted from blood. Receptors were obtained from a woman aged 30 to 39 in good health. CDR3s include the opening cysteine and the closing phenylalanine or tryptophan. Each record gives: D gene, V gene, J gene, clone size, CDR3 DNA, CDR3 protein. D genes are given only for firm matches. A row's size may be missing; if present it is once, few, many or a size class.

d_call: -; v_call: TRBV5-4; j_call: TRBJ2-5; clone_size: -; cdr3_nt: TGTGCCAGCAGCTTGCAGGGCGGTGGGGAGACCCAGTACTTC; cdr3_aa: CASSLQGGGETQYF
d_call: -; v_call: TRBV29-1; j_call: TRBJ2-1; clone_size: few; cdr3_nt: TGCAGCGTGTCGGGACATTACAATGAGCAGTTCTTC; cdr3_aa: CSVSGHYNEQFF
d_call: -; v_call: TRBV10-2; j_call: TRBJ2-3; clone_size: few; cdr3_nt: TGCGCCAGCCAGATTAGTCCGGGCACAGATACGCAGTATTTT; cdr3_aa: CASQISPGTDTQYF
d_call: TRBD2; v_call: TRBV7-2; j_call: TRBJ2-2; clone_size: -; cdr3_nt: TGTGCCAGCACCCCGACTAGCCGCACCGGGGAGCTGTTTTTT; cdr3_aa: CASTPTSRTGELFF
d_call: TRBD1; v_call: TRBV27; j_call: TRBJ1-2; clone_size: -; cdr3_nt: TGTGCCAGCAGTCCGTGGGGACAGGGAGCCTATGGCTACACCTTC; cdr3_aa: CASSPWGQGAYGYTF
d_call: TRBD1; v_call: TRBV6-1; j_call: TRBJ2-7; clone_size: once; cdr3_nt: TGTGCCAGCAGAAGCGGGACAGGGGGTTCGGAGCAGTACTTC; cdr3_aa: CASRSGTGGSEQYF
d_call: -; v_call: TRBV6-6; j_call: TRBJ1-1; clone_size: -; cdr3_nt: TGTGCCAGCAGTACGACCCGGGGCGGGTCCTCTGAAGCTTTCTTT; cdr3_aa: CASSTTRGGSSEAFF
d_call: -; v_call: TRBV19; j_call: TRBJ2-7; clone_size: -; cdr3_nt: TGTGCCAGTAGTAACCAGGGTATCGGATCCTACGAGCAGTACTTC; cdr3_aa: CASSNQGIGSYEQYF
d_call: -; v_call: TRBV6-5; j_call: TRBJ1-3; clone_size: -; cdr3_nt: TGTGCCAGCAGCCCTTACAGGGAGGCTGGAAACACCATATATTTT; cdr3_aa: CASSPYREAGNTIYF
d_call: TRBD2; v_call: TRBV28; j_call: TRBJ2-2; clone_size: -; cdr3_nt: TGTGCCAGCACCTTCGGACTAGCGGGAGTGGTCGGGGAGCTGTTTTTT; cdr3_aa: CASTFGLAGVVGELFF
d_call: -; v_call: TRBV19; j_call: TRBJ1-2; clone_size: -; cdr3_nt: TGTGCCAGTACCCCAGGGGTCGAAAACTATGGCTACACCTTC; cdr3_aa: CASTPGVENYGYTF
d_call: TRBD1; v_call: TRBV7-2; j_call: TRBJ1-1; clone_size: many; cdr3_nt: TGTGCCAGCAGGTGGGACAGGGTAAGCAACACTGAAGCTTTCTTT; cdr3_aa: CASRWDRVSNTEAFF
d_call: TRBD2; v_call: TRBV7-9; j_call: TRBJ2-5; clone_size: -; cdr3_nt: TGTGCCAGCAGCTTAATCCGGACTAGCGGGAGAAAGACCCAGTACTTC; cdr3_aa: CASSLIRTSGRKTQYF
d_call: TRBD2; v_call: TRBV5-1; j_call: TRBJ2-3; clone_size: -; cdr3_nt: TGCGCCAGCAGCCCAGGGACTAGCGGGAATACGCAGTATTTT; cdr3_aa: CASSPGTSGNTQYF
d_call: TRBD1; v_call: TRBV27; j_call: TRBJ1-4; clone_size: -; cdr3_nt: TGTGCCAGCAGTTCACAGGGGGCTGCTAATGAAAAACTGTTTTTT; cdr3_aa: CASSSQGAANEKLFF
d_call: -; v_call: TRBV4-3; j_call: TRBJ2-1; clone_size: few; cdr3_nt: TGCGCCAGCGGCGTTAACTCGAACTACAATGAGCAGTTCTTC; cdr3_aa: CASGVNSNYNEQFF
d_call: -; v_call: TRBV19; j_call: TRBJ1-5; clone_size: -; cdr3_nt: TGTGCCAGTACCGGGACCCCGGGGAATCAGCCCCAGCATTTT; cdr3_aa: CASTGTPGNQPQHF
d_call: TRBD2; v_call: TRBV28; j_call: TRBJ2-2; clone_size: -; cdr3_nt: TGTGCCAGCAGCACACCACGGCTAGCGGGAGACACCGGGGAGCTGTTTTTT; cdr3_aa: CASSTPRLAGDTGELFF
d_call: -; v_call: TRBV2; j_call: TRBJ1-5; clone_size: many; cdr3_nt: TGTGCCAGCTCCAAAGGGGGAAATAGCAATCAGCCCCAGCATTTT; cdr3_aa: CASSKGGNSNQPQHF
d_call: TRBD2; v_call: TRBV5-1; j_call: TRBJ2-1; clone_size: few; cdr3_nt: TGCGCCAGCAGCTCGAGCGGGGGGAACAATGAGCAGTTCTTC; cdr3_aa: CASSSSGGNNEQFF
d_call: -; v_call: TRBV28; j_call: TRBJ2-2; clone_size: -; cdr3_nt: TGTGCCAGCAGTTTAATTACCACCGGGGAGCTGTTTTTT; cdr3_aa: CASSLITTGELFF
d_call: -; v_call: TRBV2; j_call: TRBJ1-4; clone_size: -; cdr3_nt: TGTGCCAGCAGTGAAGGTTTGCTGGGGAAACTGTTTTTT; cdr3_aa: CASSEGLLGKLFF
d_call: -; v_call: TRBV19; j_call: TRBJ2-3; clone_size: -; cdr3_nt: TGTGCCAGCCGACTAGGCAATTCACCAGATACGCAGTATTTT; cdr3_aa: CASRLGNSPDTQYF
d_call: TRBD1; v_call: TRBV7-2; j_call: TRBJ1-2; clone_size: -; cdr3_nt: TGTGCCAGCAGCCCGCAGGGACAGGGGTTGTTTGGCTACACCTTC; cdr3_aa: CASSPQGQGLFGYTF
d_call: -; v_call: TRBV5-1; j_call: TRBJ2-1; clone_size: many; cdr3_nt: TGCGCCAGCAGCTTGGACTCTAGCTCCTACAATGAGCAGTTCTTC; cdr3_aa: CASSLDSSSYNEQFF
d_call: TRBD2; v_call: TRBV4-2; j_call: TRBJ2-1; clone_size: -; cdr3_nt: TGTGCCAGCAGCCAAGCCTGGACTAGCGGGAGTGGGTCCTACAATGAGCAGTTCTTC; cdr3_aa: CASSQAWTSGSGSYNEQFF
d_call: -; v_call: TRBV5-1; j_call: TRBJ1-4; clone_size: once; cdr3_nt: TGCGCCAGCAGCTTGGCGGTAGGGAGCGGTAATGAAAAACTGTTTTTT; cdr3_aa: CASSLAVGSGNEKLFF
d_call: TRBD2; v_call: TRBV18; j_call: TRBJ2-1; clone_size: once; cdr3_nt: TGTGCCAGCTCAGCACTAGCGGGAGGGCCGCGAGAGCAGTTCTTC; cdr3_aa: CASSALAGGPREQFF